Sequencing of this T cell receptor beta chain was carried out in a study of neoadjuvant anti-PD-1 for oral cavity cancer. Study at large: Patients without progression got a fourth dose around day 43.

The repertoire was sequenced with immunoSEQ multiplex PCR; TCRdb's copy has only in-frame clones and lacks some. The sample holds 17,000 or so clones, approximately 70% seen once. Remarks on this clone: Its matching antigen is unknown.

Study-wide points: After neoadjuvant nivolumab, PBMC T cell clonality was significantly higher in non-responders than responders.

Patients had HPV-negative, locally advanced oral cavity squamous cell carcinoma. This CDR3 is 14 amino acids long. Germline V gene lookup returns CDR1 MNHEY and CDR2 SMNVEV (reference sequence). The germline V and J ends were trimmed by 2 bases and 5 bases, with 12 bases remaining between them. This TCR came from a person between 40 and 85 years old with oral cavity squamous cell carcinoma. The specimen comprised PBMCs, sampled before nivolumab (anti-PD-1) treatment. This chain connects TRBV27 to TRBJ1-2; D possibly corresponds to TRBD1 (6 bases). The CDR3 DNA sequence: TGTGCCAGCAGTTTACAACAGGGATCATATGGCTACACCTTC. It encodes CASSLQQGSYGYTF.